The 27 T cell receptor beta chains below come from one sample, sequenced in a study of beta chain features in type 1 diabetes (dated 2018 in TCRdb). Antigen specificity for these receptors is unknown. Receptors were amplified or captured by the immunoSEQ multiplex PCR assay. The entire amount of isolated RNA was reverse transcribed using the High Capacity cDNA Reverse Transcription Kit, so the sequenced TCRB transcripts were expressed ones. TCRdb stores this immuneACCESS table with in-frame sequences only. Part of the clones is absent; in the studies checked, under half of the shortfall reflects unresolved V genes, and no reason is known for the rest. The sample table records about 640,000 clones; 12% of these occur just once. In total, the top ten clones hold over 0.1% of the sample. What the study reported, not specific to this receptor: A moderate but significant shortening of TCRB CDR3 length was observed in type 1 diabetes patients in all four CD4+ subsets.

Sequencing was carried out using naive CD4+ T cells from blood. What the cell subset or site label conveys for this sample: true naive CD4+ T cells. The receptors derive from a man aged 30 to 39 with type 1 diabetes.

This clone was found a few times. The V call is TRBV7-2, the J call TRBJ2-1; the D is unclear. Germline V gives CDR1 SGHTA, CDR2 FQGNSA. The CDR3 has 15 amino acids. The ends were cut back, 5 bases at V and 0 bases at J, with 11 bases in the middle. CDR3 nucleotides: TGTGCCAGCAGCCCCGTGCAACTCTCCTACAATGAGCAGTTCTTC. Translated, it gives CASSPVQLSYNEQFF.

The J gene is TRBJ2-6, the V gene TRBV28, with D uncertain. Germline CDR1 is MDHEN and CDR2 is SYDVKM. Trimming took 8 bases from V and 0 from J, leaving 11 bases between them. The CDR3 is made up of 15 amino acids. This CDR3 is CASLAGFSGANVLTF. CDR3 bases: TGTGCCAGCCTTGCCGGTTTCTCTGGGGCCAACGTCCTGACTTTC.

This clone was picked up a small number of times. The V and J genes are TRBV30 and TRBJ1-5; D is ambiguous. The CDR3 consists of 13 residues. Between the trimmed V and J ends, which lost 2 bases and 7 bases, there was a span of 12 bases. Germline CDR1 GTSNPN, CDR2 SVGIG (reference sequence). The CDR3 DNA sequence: TGTGCCTGGAGTAGGCAGGATCGGCAGCCCCAGCATTTT. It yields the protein CAWSRQDRQPQHF.

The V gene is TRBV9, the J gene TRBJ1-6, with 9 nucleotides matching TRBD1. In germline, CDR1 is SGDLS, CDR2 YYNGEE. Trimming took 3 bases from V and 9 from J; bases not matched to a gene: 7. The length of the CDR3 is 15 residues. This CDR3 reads CASSALTGGFSPLHF. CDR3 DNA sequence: TGTGCCAGCAGCGCGCTAACAGGGGGCTTTTCACCCCTCCACTTT. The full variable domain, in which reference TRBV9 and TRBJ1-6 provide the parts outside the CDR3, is DSGVTQTPKHLITATGQRVTLRCSPRSGDLSVYWYQQSLDQGLQFLIQYYNGEERAKGNILERFSAQQFPDLHSELNLSSLELGDSALYFCASSALTGGFSPLHFGNGTRLTVT.

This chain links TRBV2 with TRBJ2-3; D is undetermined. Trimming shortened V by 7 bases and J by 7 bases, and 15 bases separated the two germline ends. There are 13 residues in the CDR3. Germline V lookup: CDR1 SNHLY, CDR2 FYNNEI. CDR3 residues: CASNQRDGYTQYF. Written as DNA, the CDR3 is TGTGCCAGCAACCAACGCGATGGATATACGCAGTATTTT.

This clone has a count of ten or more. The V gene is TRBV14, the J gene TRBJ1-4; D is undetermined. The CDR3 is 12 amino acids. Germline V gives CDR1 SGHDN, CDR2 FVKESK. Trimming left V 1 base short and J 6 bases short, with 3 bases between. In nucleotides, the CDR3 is TGTGCCAGCAGCCAAGTAGATGAAAAACTGTTTTTT. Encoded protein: CASSQVDEKLFF. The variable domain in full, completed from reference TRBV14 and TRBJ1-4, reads EAGVTQFPSHSVIEKGQTVTLRCDPISGHDNLYWYRRVMGKEIKFLLHFVKESKQDESGMPNNRFLAERTGGTYSTLKVQPAELEDSGVYFCASSQVDEKLFFGSGTQLSVL.

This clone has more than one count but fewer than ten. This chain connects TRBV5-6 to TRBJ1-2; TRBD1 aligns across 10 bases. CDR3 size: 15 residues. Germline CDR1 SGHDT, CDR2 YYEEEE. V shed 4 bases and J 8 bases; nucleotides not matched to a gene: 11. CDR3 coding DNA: TGTGCCAGCAGCCAACCGGGACAGGGGAAGTACGGCTACACCTTC. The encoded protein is CASSQPGQGKYGYTF.

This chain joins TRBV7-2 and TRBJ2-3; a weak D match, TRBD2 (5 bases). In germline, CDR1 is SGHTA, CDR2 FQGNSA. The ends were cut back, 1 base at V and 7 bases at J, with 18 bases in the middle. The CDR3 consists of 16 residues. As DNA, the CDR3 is TGTGCCAGCAGCTTAGGGGTCTGGACTTCCGCAAATACGCAGTATTTT. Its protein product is CASSLGVWTSANTQYF.

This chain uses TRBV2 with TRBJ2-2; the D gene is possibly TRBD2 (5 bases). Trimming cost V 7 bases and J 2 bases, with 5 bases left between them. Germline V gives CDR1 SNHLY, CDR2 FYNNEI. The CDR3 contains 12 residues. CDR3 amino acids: CASTGNTGELFF. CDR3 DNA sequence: TGTGCCAGCACGGGAAACACCGGGGAGCTGTTTTTT.

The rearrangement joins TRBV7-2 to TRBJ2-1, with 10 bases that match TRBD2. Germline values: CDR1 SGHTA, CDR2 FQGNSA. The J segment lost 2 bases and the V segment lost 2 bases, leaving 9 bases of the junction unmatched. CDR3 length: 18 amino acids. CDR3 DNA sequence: TGTGCCAGCAGCTTAAAAAGCGGGGGGGCCAGGACCTACAATGAGCAGTTCTTC. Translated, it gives CASSLKSGGARTYNEQFF.

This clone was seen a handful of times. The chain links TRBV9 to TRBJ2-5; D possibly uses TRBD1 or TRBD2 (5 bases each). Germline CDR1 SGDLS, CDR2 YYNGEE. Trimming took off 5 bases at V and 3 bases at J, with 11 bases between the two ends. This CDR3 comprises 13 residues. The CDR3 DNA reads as TGTGCCAGCAGTCGGGACGTCAAAGAGACCCAGTACTTC. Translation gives CASSRDVKETQYF. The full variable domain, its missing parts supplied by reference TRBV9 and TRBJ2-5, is DSGVTQTPKHLITATGQRVTLRCSPRSGDLSVYWYQQSLDQGLQFLIQYYNGEERAKGNILERFSAQQFPDLHSELNLSSLELGDSALYFCASSRDVKETQYFGPGTRLLVL.

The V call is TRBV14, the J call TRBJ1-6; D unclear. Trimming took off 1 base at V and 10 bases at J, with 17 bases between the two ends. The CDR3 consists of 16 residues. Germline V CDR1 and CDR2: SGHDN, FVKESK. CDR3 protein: CASSQGLGLNGSPLHF. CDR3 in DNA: TGTGCCAGCAGCCAAGGGCTCGGCCTCAACGGATCACCCCTCCACTTT.

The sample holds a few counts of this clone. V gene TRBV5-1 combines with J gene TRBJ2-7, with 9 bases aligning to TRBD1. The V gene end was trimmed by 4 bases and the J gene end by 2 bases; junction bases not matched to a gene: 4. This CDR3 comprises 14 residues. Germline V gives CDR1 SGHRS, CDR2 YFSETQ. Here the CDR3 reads CASSPGTGTYEQYF. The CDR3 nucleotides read TGCGCCAGCAGCCCCGGGACAGGGACCTACGAGCAGTACTTC.

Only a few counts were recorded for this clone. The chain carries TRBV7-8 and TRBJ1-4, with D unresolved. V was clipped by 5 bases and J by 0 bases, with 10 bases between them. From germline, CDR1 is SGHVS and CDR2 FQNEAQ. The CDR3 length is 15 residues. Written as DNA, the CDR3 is TGTGCCAGCAGCCGTACTGGAGCAACTAATGAAAAACTGTTTTTT. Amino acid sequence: CASSRTGATNEKLFF.

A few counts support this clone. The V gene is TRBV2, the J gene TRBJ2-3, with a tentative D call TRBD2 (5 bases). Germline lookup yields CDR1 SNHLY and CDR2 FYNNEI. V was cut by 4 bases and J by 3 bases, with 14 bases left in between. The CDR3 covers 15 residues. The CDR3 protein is CASSGGLVATDTQYF. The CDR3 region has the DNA TGTGCCAGCAGTGGGGGTTTAGTAGCGACAGATACGCAGTATTTT.

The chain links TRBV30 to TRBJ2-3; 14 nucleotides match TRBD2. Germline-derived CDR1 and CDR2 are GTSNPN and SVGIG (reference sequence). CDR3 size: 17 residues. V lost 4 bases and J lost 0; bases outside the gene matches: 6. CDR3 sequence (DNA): TGTGCCTGGACCACCGGGACTAGCGGGGGAAGCACAGATACGCAGTATTTT. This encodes CAWTTGTSGGSTDTQYF.

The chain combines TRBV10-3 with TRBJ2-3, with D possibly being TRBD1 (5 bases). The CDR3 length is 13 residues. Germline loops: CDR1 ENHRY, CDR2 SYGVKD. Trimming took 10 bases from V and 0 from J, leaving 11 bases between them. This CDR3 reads CATRAGSTDTQYF. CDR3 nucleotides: TGTGCCACACGGGCAGGGAGCACAGATACGCAGTATTTT.

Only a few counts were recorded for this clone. This CDR3 reads CASSFPAGVSRTDTQYF. In nucleotides, the CDR3 is TGTGCCAGCAGCTTCCCCGCGGGAGTATCCCGCACAGATACGCAGTATTTT. The chain recombines TRBV7-2 with TRBJ2-3; TRBD2 aligns across 7 bases. V was pared by 3 bases and J by 1 base, with 10 bases of the junction left unmatched. CDR3 length: 17 residues. Per germline, CDR1 SGHTA and CDR2 FQGNSA.

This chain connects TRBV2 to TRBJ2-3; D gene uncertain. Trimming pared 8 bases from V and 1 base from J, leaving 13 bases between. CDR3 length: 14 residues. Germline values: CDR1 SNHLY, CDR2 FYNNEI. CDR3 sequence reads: CASGRNPGTDTQYF. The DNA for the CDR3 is TGTGCCAGCGGACGCAATCCTGGCACAGATACGCAGTATTTT.

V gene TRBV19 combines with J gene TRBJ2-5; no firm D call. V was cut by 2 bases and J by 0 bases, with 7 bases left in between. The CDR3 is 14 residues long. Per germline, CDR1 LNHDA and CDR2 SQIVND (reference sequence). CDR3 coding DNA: TGTGCCAGTAGTATATCCCGGAACCAAGAGACCCAGTACTTC. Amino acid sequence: CASSISRNQETQYF.

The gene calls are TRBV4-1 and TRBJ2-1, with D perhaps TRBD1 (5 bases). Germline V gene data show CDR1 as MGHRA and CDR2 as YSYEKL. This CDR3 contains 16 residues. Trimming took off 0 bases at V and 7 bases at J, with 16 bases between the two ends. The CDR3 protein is CASSQEAVAGSNEQFF. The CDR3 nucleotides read TGCGCCAGCAGCCAAGAGGCTGTGGCAGGGTCAAATGAGCAGTTCTTC.

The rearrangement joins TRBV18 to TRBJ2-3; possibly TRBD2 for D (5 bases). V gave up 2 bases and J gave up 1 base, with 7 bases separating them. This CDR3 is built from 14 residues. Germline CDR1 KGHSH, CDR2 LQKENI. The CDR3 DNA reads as TGTGCCAGCTCACCATCGGAGGGCACAGATACGCAGTATTTT. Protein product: CASSPSEGTDTQYF.

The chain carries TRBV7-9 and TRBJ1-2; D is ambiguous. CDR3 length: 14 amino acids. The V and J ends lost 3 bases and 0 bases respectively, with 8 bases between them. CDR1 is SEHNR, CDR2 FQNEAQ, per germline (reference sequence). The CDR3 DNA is TGTGCCAGCAGCTTGGAGGGAACTAACTATGGCTACACCTTC. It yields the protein CASSLEGTNYGYTF.

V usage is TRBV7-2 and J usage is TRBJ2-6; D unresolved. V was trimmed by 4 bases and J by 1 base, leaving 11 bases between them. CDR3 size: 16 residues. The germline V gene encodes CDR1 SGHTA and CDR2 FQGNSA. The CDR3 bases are TGTGCCAGCAGCTCCCCCCCCGGGTCTGGGGCCAACGTCCTGACTTTC. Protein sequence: CASSSPPGSGANVLTF.

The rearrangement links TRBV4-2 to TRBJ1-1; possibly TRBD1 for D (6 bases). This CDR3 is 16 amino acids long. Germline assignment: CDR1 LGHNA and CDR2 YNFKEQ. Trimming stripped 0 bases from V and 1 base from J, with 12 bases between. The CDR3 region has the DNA TGTGCCAGCAGCCAAGATAGTCAGGGGTCGAACACTGAAGCTTTCTTT. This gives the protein CASSQDSQGSNTEAFF.

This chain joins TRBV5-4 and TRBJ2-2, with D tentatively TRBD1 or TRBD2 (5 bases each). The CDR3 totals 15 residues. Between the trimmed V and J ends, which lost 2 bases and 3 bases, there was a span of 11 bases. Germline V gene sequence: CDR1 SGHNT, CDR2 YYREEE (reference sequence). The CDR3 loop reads CASSFRGTYTGELFF. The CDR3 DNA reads TGTGCCAGCAGCTTTCGAGGGACCTACACCGGGGAGCTGTTTTTT.

The CDR3 loop is CASKAGYEQYF. CDR3 nucleotide sequence: TGTGCCAGTAAGGCGGGATACGAGCAGTACTTC. This chain joins TRBV19 and TRBJ2-7; D perhaps matches TRBD2 (6 bases). Germline CDR1 LNHDA, CDR2 SQIVND (reference sequence). There are 11 residues in the CDR3. The V end was cut by 7 bases, the J end by 4 bases, with 8 bases between.